A selection of T cell receptor beta chains follows, all from one sample in a study of Ad26.COV2.S vaccination and SARS-CoV-2 variants. Sequencing used immunoSEQ multiplex PCR; TCRdb keeps in-frame clones, though not all of them. The repertoire holds more than 300,000 clones, with over 80% as singletons. The sample consisted of peripheral blood, taken in a trial of Ad26.COV2.S vaccine versus placebo. These TCRs come from a person aged 18-60 years who received the Ad26.COV2.S COVID-19 vaccine or a placebo. Each CDR3 is given with its conserved first and last residue. Each record gives: V gene, D gene, J gene, CDR3 protein. The D gene is left open where the match is weak.

V: TRBV28; D: TRBD2; J: TRBJ2-2; CDR3: CASSLRGLARTGELFF
V: TRBV9; D: TRBD2; J: TRBJ2-3; CDR3: CASSVEERGTSTDTQYF
V: TRBV19; D: TRBD1; J: TRBJ1-6; CDR3: CASMPTGAHSPLHF
V: TRBV7-9; D: TRBD1; J: TRBJ2-2; CDR3: CASSSTGQPVGELFF
V: TRBV12-3/TRBV12-4; D: -; J: TRBJ1-2; CDR3: CASSFPSNYGYTF
V: TRBV7-8; D: -; J: TRBJ2-7; CDR3: CASSLSRTPYEQYF
V: TRBV10-2; D: -; J: TRBJ1-5; CDR3: CASLVRVYSNQPQHF
V: TRBV25-1; D: -; J: TRBJ2-7; CDR3: CASSDIPYEQYF
V: TRBV19; D: -; J: TRBJ2-2; CDR3: CASSLRGAGELFF
V: TRBV19; D: -; J: TRBJ2-1; CDR3: CASTGGMNEQFF
V: TRBV15; D: TRBD1; J: TRBJ1-3; CDR3: CATSRGQGYNHELSGNTIYF
V: TRBV7-8; D: -; J: TRBJ2-5; CDR3: CASSLSGWETQYF
V: TRBV10-3; D: TRBD2; J: TRBJ2-7; CDR3: CAISDGTSSYEQYF
V: TRBV5-1; D: -; J: TRBJ1-2; CDR3: CASSPSGETYYGYTF
V: TRBV5-4; D: TRBD1; J: TRBJ1-4; CDR3: CATGDRGEANEKLFF
V: TRBV4-1; D: -; J: TRBJ2-6; CDR3: CASSQAGVGANVLTF
V: TRBV7-9; D: -; J: TRBJ1-1; CDR3: CASSAWVGVHTEAFF
V: TRBV6-5; D: -; J: TRBJ1-6; CDR3: CASSLGRVNNSPLHF
V: TRBV6-5; D: -; J: TRBJ2-3; CDR3: CASKRQAYTDTQYF
V: TRBV20-1; D: TRBD1; J: TRBJ2-1; CDR3: CSARDRVGQFF
V: TRBV5-5; D: -; J: TRBJ1-2; CDR3: CASSYNDGNYGYTF
V: TRBV5-4; D: TRBD1; J: TRBJ1-4; CDR3: CASSLAGDSNEKLFF
V: TRBV5-1; D: TRBD2; J: TRBJ2-1; CDR3: CASSLALAGGGEQFF
V: TRBV12-5; D: -; J: TRBJ1-2; CDR3: CASGLSGFRDGYTF
V: TRBV7-6; D: -; J: TRBJ2-3; CDR3: CASSATGALTDTQYF
V: TRBV7-7; D: -; J: TRBJ2-3; CDR3: CASSFPQGTTDNTDTQYF
V: TRBV25-1; D: -; J: TRBJ2-3; CDR3: CASSEVGGNTQYF
V: TRBV11-3; D: TRBD1; J: TRBJ1-3; CDR3: CASSPRQGLLAGNTIYF
V: TRBV28; D: -; J: TRBJ1-5; CDR3: CASSLYSNQPQHF
V: TRBV6-5; D: -; J: TRBJ1-1; CDR3: CASSYSPAMNTEAFF
V: TRBV12-3/TRBV12-4; D: -; J: TRBJ2-3; CDR3: CASAPRSTDTQYF
V: TRBV2; D: -; J: TRBJ1-1; CDR3: CAIPLGSRANTEAFF
V: TRBV28; D: TRBD1; J: TRBJ1-6; CDR3: CASSLRQGAGNSPLHF
V: TRBV19; D: TRBD1; J: TRBJ1-4; CDR3: CASSNGQGNEKLFF
V: TRBV9; D: TRBD1; J: TRBJ2-2; CDR3: CASSGQGARIGELFF
V: TRBV12-5; D: TRBD2; J: TRBJ2-1; CDR3: CASGLVPDNSPGLGEQFF
V: TRBV30; D: -; J: TRBJ1-1; CDR3: CAWSAQRRYEAFF
V: TRBV7-3; D: -; J: TRBJ2-3; CDR3: CASSLSGGNTDTQYF
V: TRBV7-2; D: TRBD1; J: TRBJ2-1; CDR3: CASSLDRGSYNEQFF
V: TRBV11-3; D: -; J: TRBJ1-2; CDR3: CASSFGRRNYGYTF
V: TRBV10-1; D: -; J: TRBJ1-4; CDR3: CASSENPNEKLFF
V: TRBV19; D: -; J: TRBJ2-7; CDR3: CASSSGLSYEQYF
V: TRBV11-1; D: -; J: TRBJ1-2; CDR3: CASSLAGADSVRGYTF
V: TRBV30; D: -; J: TRBJ1-4; CDR3: CAWSVTGEKLFF
V: TRBV28; D: -; J: TRBJ1-5; CDR3: CASSAPGGAPGQPQHF
V: TRBV2; D: TRBD1; J: TRBJ1-5; CDR3: CASSPDRSYNQPQHF
V: TRBV3-1/TRBV3-2; D: -; J: TRBJ2-1; CDR3: CASSQGPADYYNEQFF
V: TRBV7-9; D: -; J: TRBJ1-4; CDR3: CASAPAGAHEKLFF
V: TRBV12-5; D: -; J: TRBJ1-1; CDR3: CASGLVRTRGMNTEAFF
V: TRBV28; D: -; J: TRBJ1-2; CDR3: CASSSGTDLGGYTF
V: TRBV2; D: -; J: TRBJ2-2; CDR3: CASRPRGGTGELFF
V: TRBV4-1; D: -; J: TRBJ1-2; CDR3: CASSQGNRNLYGYTF
V: TRBV19; D: TRBD2; J: TRBJ2-5; CDR3: CASSIRPGGPGETQYF
V: TRBV28; D: -; J: TRBJ1-1; CDR3: CASSLEGGEAFF
V: TRBV28; D: TRBD2; J: TRBJ2-5; CDR3: CASSGGGGGQETQYF